A selection of T cell receptor beta chains follows, all from one sample in a study of blood T cell repertoires in COVID-19. Method: immunoSEQ multiplex PCR; TCRdb's copy keeps in-frame clones and lacks some. The sample contains approximately 390,000 clones, around 91% of which appear only once. The sample taken for sequencing was peripheral blood. Receptors originate from a man in his late teens or twenties with active or convalescent COVID-19. The conserved cysteine and the conserved F or W are not part of the CDR3 here.

CDR3 protein | J gene | V gene
ASSYGSRGWDQPQH | TRBJ1-5 | TRBV6-6
ASSRSGAGNYGYT | TRBJ1-2 | TRBV6-5
ASSLGTGGSYNEQF | TRBJ2-1 | TRBV7-2
ASSPPHISNTGELF | TRBJ2-2 | TRBV18
ASSQNSGGQETQY | TRBJ2-5 | TRBV5-1
ASSLMADTEAF | TRBJ1-1 | TRBV14
ASSFTRGSSGNTIY | TRBJ1-3 | TRBV28
ASSLGGVGVNEKLF | TRBJ1-4 | TRBV7-2
ASSPSGSGIYNEQF | TRBJ2-1 | TRBV7-2
ASSLSFGGSGANVLT | TRBJ2-6 | TRBV7-2
ASRFRGTGETQY | TRBJ2-5 | TRBV19
ASSLAAGGSGYT | TRBJ1-2 | TRBV7-2
ASLLDPGVQPQH | TRBJ1-5 | TRBV2
ASRRNSGRAGGEQF | TRBJ2-1 | TRBV27
ASSLEGLSGELF | TRBJ2-2 | TRBV11-2
ASSFTENTGELF | TRBJ2-2 | TRBV5-1
ASSLDLSNQPQH | TRBJ1-5 | TRBV7-2
ASSEKLGGAGNTIY | TRBJ1-3 | TRBV6-1
ASTGRDNSPLH | TRBJ1-6 | TRBV28
ARLPGLAGMYQETQY | TRBJ2-5 | TRBV12-5
ASRQGTGDSQPQH | TRBJ1-5 | TRBV5-1
ASSLLKHNTEAF | TRBJ1-1 | TRBV27
ASSPGGGETQY | TRBJ2-5 | TRBV9
ASSLGQGARNTEAF | TRBJ1-1 | TRBV5-1
ASSWLEGRSPLH | TRBJ1-6 | TRBV6-5
ASSSSERVHEQY | TRBJ2-7 | TRBV11-1
AISEMAGNGYT | TRBJ1-2 | TRBV10-3
AGSLAQENTEAF | TRBJ1-1 | TRBV5-1
ASSQYYEQY | TRBJ2-7 | TRBV3-1/TRBV3-2
ASSPRDRLSGANVLT | TRBJ2-6 | TRBV3-1/TRBV3-2
ASSQDPYGYGYT | TRBJ1-2 | TRBV3-1/TRBV3-2
ASSQRDSPAIYGYT | TRBJ1-2 | TRBV7-8
ASSFGRGRSGNTIY | TRBJ1-3 | TRBV7-2
ASSSHGTGHYEQY | TRBJ2-7 | TRBV6-6
ASSFSSGSSSTDTQY | TRBJ2-3 | TRBV7-8
ASSLERASNIQY | TRBJ2-4 | TRBV7-2
AIRASGSPYNEQF | TRBJ2-1 | TRBV10-3
ASSLAGVATGANVLT | TRBJ2-6 | TRBV7-3
ATSDLVAGGTDTQY | TRBJ2-3 | TRBV24-1
ASRLRQGTYEQY | TRBJ2-7 | TRBV19
ASSRGSGRGTDTQY | TRBJ2-3 | TRBV7-8
ASSLGQGTQY | TRBJ2-5 | TRBV5-1
ASSLTGRLGANEQF | TRBJ2-1 | TRBV7-3
ASSLNTGDYYEQY | TRBJ2-7 | TRBV7-6
ASSLGLAGGASYEQY | TRBJ2-7 | TRBV5-6